Listed below are T cell receptor beta chains from one sample, sequenced in a study of technical replicates of blood from several donors. Sequencing used immunoSEQ multiplex PCR; TCRdb keeps in-frame clones, though not all of them. Of 65,000 to 90,000 clones in the sample, 85% to 95% were seen once. Sequencing was carried out using T cells isolated from PBMCs. Source of these receptors: a human donor in good health. The CDR3 runs from the conserved cysteine through the conserved F or W. A D gene is named only where the DNA matches it firmly. Only some rows state a clone size, as once, few, many or a class for expanded clones.

clone_size | j_call | d_call | v_call | cdr3_nt | cdr3_aa
- | TRBJ2-1 | TRBD2 | TRBV19 | TGTGCCAGTAGAAAAATAGCGGGAGCTTACAATGAGCAGTTCTTC | CASRKIAGAYNEQFF
- | TRBJ2-6 | - | TRBV6-5 | TGTGCCAGCAATACGGGACACTCTGGGGCCAACGTCCTGACTTTC | CASNTGHSGANVLTF
- | TRBJ1-4 | TRBD1 | TRBV6-5 | TGTGCCAGCAGTTACGAGGGGGCAGCTAATGAAAAACTGTTTTTT | CASSYEGAANEKLFF
- | TRBJ1-4 | - | TRBV6-5 | TGTGCCAGCAGTGCCGGGCCTCAGGGTGAAAAACTGTTTTTT | CASSAGPQGEKLFF
- | TRBJ2-3 | - | TRBV5-1 | TGCGCCAGCAGCTCAGATTTCCCCACAGATACGCAGTATTTT | CASSSDFPTDTQYF
- | TRBJ2-3 | TRBD2 | TRBV5-1 | TGCGCCAGCAGCCCACGACTAGCGACAGATACGCAGTATTTT | CASSPRLATDTQYF
- | TRBJ2-3 | TRBD2 | TRBV9 | TGTGCCAGCAGCGCCCGTAGGACTAGCGGGATGATACATTTT | CASSARRTSGMIHF
- | TRBJ2-7 | - | TRBV10-2 | TGCGCCAGCAGTATTTCCGGGGACTACGAGCAGTACTTC | CASSISGDYEQYF
- | TRBJ2-1 | - | TRBV6-5 | TGTGCCAGCAGTTACGGGGGACTTTTATACAATGAGCAGTTCTTC | CASSYGGLLYNEQFF
- | TRBJ1-5 | TRBD1 | TRBV30 | TGTGCCTGGACCGGGACAGGTGGACAGCCCCAGCATTTT | CAWTGTGGQPQHF
- | TRBJ1-2 | - | TRBV6-5 | TGTGCCAGCAGTACTGGGACACCTAACTATGGCTACACCTTC | CASSTGTPNYGYTF
- | TRBJ2-3 | - | TRBV5-6 | TGTGCCAGCAGCTTGCAAAGCGGGAGCACAGATACGCAGTATTTT | CASSLQSGSTDTQYF
- | TRBJ2-4 | - | TRBV28 | TGTGCCAGCAGACCGACTCCGAAAAACATTCAGTACTTC | CASRPTPKNIQYF
- | TRBJ2-7 | TRBD1 | TRBV6-1 | TGTGCCAGCGGCAAAGGACAGGCTAGTGTGTACGAGCAGTACTTC | CASGKGQASVYEQYF
- | TRBJ2-7 | TRBD2 | TRBV28 | TGTGCCAGCAGTTTGACTAGCGGACCTTCCTACGAGCAGTACTTC | CASSLTSGPSYEQYF
- | TRBJ1-1 | - | TRBV28 | TGTGCCAGCGGGTTGCGGGGTTCGGACACTGAAGCTTTCTTT | CASGLRGSDTEAFF
- | TRBJ1-2 | - | TRBV6-5 | TGTGCCAGCAGGGGGACAAACGGCTACACCTTC | CASRGTNGYTF
- | TRBJ1-6 | - | TRBV27 | TGTGCCAGCAGTTTATTAGACAGCAATTCACCCCTCCACTTT | CASSLLDSNSPLHF
- | TRBJ1-1 | - | TRBV6-5 | TGTGCCAGCAGTTACTCGGATTGGGGGCTCACTGAAGCTTTCTTT | CASSYSDWGLTEAFF
- | TRBJ1-6 | - | TRBV4-2 | TGTGCCAGCAGCCAAGATCCGGGGGTAAGACAGCTGAATTCACCCCTCCACTTT | CASSQDPGVRQLNSPLHF
- | TRBJ1-3 | - | TRBV30 | TGTGCCTGGAGTCGGGGGGCTTCGGGAAACACCATATATTTT | CAWSRGASGNTIYF
- | TRBJ1-2 | - | TRBV18 | TGTGCCAGCTCACCTACCTGGGGCGAGAACTATGGCTACACCTTC | CASSPTWGENYGYTF
once | TRBJ2-5 | - | TRBV7-2 | TGTGCCAGCAGCTTGGGCGGACTTCAAGAGACCCAGTACTTC | CASSLGGLQETQYF
- | TRBJ1-6 | TRBD1 | TRBV5-6 | TGTGCCAGCAGCCCGACAGGGGTGAATTCACCCCTCCACTTT | CASSPTGVNSPLHF
- | TRBJ2-3 | - | TRBV9 | TGTGCCAGCAGCGTAGGGGGGGATTCAGATACGCAGTATTTT | CASSVGGDSDTQYF
- | TRBJ1-5 | TRBD1 | TRBV7-2 | TGTGCCAGCAGCCGACACAGGGGACTTGGGTCGCCCCAGCATTTT | CASSRHRGLGSPQHF
- | TRBJ2-2 | - | TRBV5-8 | TGTGCCAGCAATCGGGACTTCGGTGATACCGGGGAGCTGTTTTTT | CASNRDFGDTGELFF
- | TRBJ2-1 | - | TRBV19 | TGTGCCAGTAGTATCAGCGACTCCTACAATGAGCAGTTCTTC | CASSISDSYNEQFF
- | TRBJ1-1 | - | TRBV4-1 | TGCGCCAGCAGCCGTGGGGGCGCCCCTCCTGAAGCTTTCTTT | CASSRGGAPPEAFF
- | TRBJ2-7 | - | TRBV11-3 | TGTGCCAGCAGTCTCCTACCCGGGGGCTCCTACGAGCAGTACTTC | CASSLLPGGSYEQYF
- | TRBJ1-2 | - | TRBV11-2 | TGTGCCAGCAGCCCCCGAGGAAGCTATGGCTACACCTTC | CASSPRGSYGYTF
- | TRBJ2-2 | - | TRBV2 | TGTGCCAGCAGTGAAGCCGGGGGTGGCACCGGGGAGCTGTTTTTT | CASSEAGGGTGELFF
- | TRBJ2-1 | TRBD2 | TRBV4-1 | TGCGCCAGCAGCCACCCGGGACTAGCGGGAGGGACCTCCTACAATGAGCAGTTCTTC | CASSHPGLAGGTSYNEQFF
- | TRBJ1-2 | TRBD1 | TRBV11-3 | TGTGCCAGCAGCCCCTATGGATCCGAGACAGGGAATGGCTACACCTTC | CASSPYGSETGNGYTF
- | TRBJ2-1 | TRBD1 | TRBV29-1 | TGCAGCGCAACAGGGGTAATTAACAATGAGCAGTTCTTC | CSATGVINNEQFF
- | TRBJ2-5 | TRBD2 | TRBV7-9 | TGTGCCAGCAGCACTGGGACTAGCGGGAGAGACGGTTTAGAGACCCAGTACTTC | CASSTGTSGRDGLETQYF
- | TRBJ1-1 | - | TRBV28 | TGTGCCAGCAGGTTAAGCTCGGGAGGGAACACTGAAGCTTTCTTT | CASRLSSGGNTEAFF
- | TRBJ2-1 | TRBD1 | TRBV29-1 | TGCAGCGTAGACGGGACAGACGACAATGAGCAGTTCTTC | CSVDGTDDNEQFF
- | TRBJ2-1 | - | TRBV5-1 | TGCGCCAGCAGCTTTTTGAGTCACAATGAGCAGTTCTTC | CASSFLSHNEQFF
- | TRBJ1-6 | - | TRBV7-3 | TGTGCCAGCAGCTTAAACTCGGCAGGGAAAAATTCACCCCTCCACTTT | CASSLNSAGKNSPLHF
- | TRBJ2-7 | TRBD2 | TRBV27 | TGTGCCAGCAGTTTAACTAGCGGGAACCCCGTAACGTACTTC | CASSLTSGNPVTYF
- | TRBJ2-2 | TRBD1 | TRBV10-3 | TGTGCCATCAGTGAGTCGAAGTCAGGGGGCCCCGGGGAGCTGTTTTTT | CAISESKSGGPGELFF
- | TRBJ2-5 | TRBD1 | TRBV30 | TGTGCCTGGAGTGCGACAGGGGGCAGGGAGACCCAGTACTTC | CAWSATGGRETQYF
- | TRBJ2-7 | TRBD1 | TRBV6-1 | TGTGCCAGCAGTGAAAGAGGGGACAGGGCCTACGAGCAGTACTTC | CASSERGDRAYEQYF